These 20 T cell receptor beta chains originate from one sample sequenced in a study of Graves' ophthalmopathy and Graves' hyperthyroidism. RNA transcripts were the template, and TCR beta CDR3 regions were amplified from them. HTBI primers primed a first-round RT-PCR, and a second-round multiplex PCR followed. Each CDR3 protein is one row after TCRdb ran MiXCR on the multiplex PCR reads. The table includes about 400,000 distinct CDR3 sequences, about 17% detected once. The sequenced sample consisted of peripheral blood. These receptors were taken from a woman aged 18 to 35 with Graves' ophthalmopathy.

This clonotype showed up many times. The CDR3 nucleotides are TGTGCCAGCAGTCGTACAGGGGCCGGGGAGCTGTTTTTT. Its translation is CASSRTGAGELFF. The V and J genes are TRBV27 and TRBJ2-2, with 7 bases that match TRBD1. Germline assignment: CDR1 MNHEY and CDR2 SMNVEV (reference sequence). CDR3 length: 13 residues. V dropped 5 bases and J dropped 6; count of bases not matched to a gene: 3.

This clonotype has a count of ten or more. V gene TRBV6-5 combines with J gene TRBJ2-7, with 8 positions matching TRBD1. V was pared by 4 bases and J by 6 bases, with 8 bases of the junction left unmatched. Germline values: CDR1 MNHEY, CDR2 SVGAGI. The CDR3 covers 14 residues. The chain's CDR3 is CASSLDGTGREQYF. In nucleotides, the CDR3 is TGTGCCAGCAGTTTGGACGGGACAGGCCGCGAGCAGTACTTC.

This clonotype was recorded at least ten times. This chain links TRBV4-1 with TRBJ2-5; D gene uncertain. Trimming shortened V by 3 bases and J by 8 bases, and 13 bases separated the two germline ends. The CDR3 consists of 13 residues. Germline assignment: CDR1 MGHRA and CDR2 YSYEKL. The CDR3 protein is CASSHYLWGTQYF. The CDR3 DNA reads TGCGCCAGCAGCCACTACCTCTGGGGAACCCAGTACTTC.

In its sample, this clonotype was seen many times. The chain's CDR3 is CASTVTTGGLAKNIQYF. CDR3 in DNA: TGTGCCAGCACCGTTACAACTGGGGGATTAGCCAAAAACATTCAGTACTTC. The rearrangement uses TRBV11-2 and TRBJ2-4; D tentatively fits TRBD1 or TRBD2 (5 bases each). The CDR3 runs 17 residues. V lost 7 bases, J lost 0 bases, and 19 bases lay in between. In germline, CDR1 is SGHAT, CDR2 FQNNGV.

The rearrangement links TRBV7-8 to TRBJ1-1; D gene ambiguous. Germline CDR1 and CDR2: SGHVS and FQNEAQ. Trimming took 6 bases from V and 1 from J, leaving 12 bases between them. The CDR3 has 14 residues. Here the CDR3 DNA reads TGTGCCAGCAGTTTATTTTACGGGAACACTGAAGCTTTCTTT. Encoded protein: CASSLFYGNTEAFF.

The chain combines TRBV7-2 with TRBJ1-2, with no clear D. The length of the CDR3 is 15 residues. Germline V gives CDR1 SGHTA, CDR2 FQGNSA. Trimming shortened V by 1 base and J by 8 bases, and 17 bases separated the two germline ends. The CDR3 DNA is TGTGCCAGCAGCTTAGACGCGGGAATAACTCGAGGCTACACCTTC. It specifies CASSLDAGITRGYTF. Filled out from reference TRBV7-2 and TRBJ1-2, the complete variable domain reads GAGVSQSPSNKVTEKGKDVELRCDPISGHTALYWYRQSLGQGLEFLIYFQGNSAPDKSGLPSDRFSAERTGGSVSTLTIQRTQQEDSAVYLCASSLDAGITRGYTFGSGTRLTVV.

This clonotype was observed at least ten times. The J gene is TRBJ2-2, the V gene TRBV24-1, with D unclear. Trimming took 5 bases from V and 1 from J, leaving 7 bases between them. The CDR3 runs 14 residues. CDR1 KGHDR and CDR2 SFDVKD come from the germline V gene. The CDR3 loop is CATSAHLNTGELFF. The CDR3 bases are TGTGCCACCAGTGCCCACTTGAACACCGGGGAGCTGTTTTTT.

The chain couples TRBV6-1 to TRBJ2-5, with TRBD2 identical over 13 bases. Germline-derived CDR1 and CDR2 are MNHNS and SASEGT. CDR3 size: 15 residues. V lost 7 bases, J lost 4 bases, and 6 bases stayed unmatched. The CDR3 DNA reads TGTGCCAGCATTCCGACTAGCGGGAGGTCAGAGACCCAGTACTTC. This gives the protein CASIPTSGRSETQYF.

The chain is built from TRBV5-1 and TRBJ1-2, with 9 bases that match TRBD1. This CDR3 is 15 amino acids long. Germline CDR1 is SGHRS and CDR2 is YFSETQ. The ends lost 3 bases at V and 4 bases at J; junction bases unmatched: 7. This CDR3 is CASSYPGQGGYGYTF. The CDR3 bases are TGCGCCAGCAGCTATCCGGGACAGGGAGGCTATGGCTACACCTTC.

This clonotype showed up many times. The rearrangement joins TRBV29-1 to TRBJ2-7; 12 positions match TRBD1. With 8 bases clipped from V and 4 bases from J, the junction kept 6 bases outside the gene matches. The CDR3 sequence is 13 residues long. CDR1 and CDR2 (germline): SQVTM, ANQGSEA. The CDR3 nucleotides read TGCAGCTCGAGGGACAGGGGGCGTTACGAGCAGTACTTC. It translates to CSSRDRGRYEQYF.

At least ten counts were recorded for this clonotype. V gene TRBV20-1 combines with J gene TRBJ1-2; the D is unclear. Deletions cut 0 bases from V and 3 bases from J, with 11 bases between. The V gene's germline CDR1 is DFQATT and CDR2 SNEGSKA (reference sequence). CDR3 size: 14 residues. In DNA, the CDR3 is TGCAGTGCTAGAGATCTCGACCGGGACTATGGCTACACCTTC. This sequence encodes CSARDLDRDYGYTF.

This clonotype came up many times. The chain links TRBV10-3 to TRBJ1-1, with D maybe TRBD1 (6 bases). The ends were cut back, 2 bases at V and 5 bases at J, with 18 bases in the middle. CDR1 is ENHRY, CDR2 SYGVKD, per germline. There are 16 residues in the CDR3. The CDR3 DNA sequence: TGTGCCATCAGTGAGAATATCGGACAGTTGGGGACTGAAGCTTTCTTT. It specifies CAISENIGQLGTEAFF.

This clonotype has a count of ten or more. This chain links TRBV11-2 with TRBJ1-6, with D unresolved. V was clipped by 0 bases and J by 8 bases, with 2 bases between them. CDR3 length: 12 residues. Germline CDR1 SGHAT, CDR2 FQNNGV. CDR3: CASSLDDSPLHF. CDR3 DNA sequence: TGTGCCAGCAGCTTAGACGATTCACCCCTCCACTTT.

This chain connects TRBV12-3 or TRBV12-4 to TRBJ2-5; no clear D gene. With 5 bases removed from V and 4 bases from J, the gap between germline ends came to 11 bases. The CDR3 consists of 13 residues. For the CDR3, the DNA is TGTGCCAGCAGTATAAGGGTTGGAGAGACCCAGTACTTC. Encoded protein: CASSIRVGETQYF.

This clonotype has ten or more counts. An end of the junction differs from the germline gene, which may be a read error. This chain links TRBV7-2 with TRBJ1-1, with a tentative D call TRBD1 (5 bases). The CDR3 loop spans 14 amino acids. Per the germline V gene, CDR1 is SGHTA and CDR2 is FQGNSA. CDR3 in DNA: TGTGCCAGCAGCACTCGACGGGGGAGCACTGAGGCTTTCTTT. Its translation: CASSTRRGSTEAFF.

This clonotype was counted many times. The chain's CDR3 is CASSPGQGGVYEQYF. In DNA, the CDR3 is TGTGCCAGCAGTCCAGGACAGGGCGGAGTCTACGAGCAGTACTTC. V is TRBV6-5 and J is TRBJ2-7, with 8 bases identical to TRBD1. The V gene end was trimmed by 5 bases and the J gene end by 3 bases; junction bases not matched to a gene: 9. This CDR3 comprises 15 residues. CDR1 and CDR2 from the germline V gene are MNHEY and SVGAGI.

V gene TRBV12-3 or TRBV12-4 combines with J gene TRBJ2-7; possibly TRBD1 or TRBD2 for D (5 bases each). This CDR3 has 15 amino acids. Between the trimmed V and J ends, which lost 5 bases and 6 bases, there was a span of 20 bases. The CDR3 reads CASSPWAGPGTEQYF. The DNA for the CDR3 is TGTGCCAGCAGTCCCTGGGCGGGCCCCGGGACCGAGCAGTACTTC.

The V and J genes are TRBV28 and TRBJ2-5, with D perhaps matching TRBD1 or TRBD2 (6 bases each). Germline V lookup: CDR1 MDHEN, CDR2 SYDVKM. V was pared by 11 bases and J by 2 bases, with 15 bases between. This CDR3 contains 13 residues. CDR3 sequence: CAGGTPNQETQYF. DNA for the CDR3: TGTGCCGGAGGGACACCCAATCAAGAGACCCAGTACTTC.

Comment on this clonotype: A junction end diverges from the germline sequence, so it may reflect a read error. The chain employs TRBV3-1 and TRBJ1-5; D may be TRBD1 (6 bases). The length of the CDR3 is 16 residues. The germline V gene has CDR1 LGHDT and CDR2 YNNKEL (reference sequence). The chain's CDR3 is CAGSQGSEGGRQPQHF. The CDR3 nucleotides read TGTGCCGGCAGCCAAGGCAGTGAGGGGGGAAGGCAGCCCCAGCATTTT.

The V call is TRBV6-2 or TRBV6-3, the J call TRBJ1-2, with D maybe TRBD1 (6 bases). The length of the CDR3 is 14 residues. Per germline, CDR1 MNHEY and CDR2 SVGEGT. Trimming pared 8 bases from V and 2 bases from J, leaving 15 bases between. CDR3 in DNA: TGTGCCAGCGTCTTGGCGGGGGGCAACTATGGCTACACCTTC. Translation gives CASVLAGGNYGYTF.